This T cell receptor beta chain originates from a study of cytomegalovirus exposure and HLA in healthy donors. The overall study: From 170 million or so T cells, an earlier analysis saw under 140 million unique TCR beta sequences. Regarding the study as a whole: Compared with the approximately 680-donor mean, an Asian-associated ancestry cluster reportedly had fewer N-insertions, according to a later analysis. A later analysis found most CMV-associated TCR beta chains apparently HLA-restricted. After further analysis at a later stage, 16,951 TCR beta sequences were associated with HLA alleles at 0.05 false discovery rate.

A note on this clone: Its antigen is currently unknown.

Primers: 60 Vbeta forward and 13 Jbeta reverse. Generated by immunoSEQ multiplex PCR, the TCRdb table keeps only in-frame clones and is missing some. The sample lists 75,000 to 90,000 clones, roughly 80% occurring once. The V gene end was trimmed by 0 bases and the J gene end by 10 bases; junction bases not matched to a gene: 11. CDR1 and CDR2 (germline): MNHEY, SVGAGI. The CDR3 runs to 16 residues. The source of this sequence is a woman in her forties in good health and CMV-seropositive. The chain joins TRBV6-5 to TRBJ2-1, with 8 bases identical to TRBD2. Sequencing was carried out using PBMCs. The CDR3 spells CASSYSGTSLFMEQFF. Here the CDR3 DNA reads TGTGCCAGCAGTTACTCCGGGACTAGTCTCTTCATGGAGCAGTTCTTC.